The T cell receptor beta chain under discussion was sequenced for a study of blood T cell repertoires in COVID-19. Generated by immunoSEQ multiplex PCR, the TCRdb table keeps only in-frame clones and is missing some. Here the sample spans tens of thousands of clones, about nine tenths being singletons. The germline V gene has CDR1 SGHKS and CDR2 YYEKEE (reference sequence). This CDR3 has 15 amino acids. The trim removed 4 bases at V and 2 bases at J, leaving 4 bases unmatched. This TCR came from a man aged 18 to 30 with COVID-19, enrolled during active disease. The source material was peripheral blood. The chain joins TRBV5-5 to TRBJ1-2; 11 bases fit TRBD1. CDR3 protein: CASSQGQGGNYGYTF. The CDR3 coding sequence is TGTGCCAGCAGCCAGGGACAGGGGGGGAACTATGGCTACACCTTC.